This T cell receptor (beta chain) was retrieved from a study of T-cell reconstitution after alpha-beta-depleted transplantation in children. Preparing the TCRbeta library involved the use of unique molecular identifiers. From the PCR reads, TCRdb called clonotypes with MiXCR, one entry per CDR3 protein. The table has some 260,000 distinct CDR3 sequences, more than 20% seen once. CDR3 size: 14 residues. The V segment lost 4 bases and the J segment 6 bases; nucleotides outside the gene matches: 4. From germline, CDR1 is KGHSH and CDR2 LQKENI. The chain couples TRBV18 to TRBJ2-7; TRBD2 agrees at 12 bases. Specimen: PBMCs, mostly from graft donor cells, collected 360 days after TCRalphabeta/CD19-depleted stem cell transplant. The clonotype comes from a female patient aged 2-9 years who had a stem cell transplant for congenital amegakaryocytic thrombocytopenia, so the T cells may come from the graft donor. This CDR3 reads CASSRTSGKGEQYF. CDR3 bases: TGTGCCAGCTCACGGACTAGCGGGAAGGGCGAGCAGTACTTC.